This section outlines one T cell receptor beta chain sequence together with its context. The CDR3 length is 15 residues. The germline V gene has CDR1 ENHRY and CDR2 SYGVKD. The germline V and J ends were trimmed by 2 bases and 5 bases, with 15 bases remaining between them. The method was immunoSEQ multiplex PCR; TCRdb's version includes in-frame clones alone and lacks a portion of them. The sample yields fewer than 350,000 clones, 81% seen once. The data originate from a study of blood T cell repertoires in COVID-19. Study background: Italy, Spain and the United States were the sources of the convalescent and acute COVID-19 samples.

The receptor's source is a woman in her sixties with active or convalescent COVID-19. Sequenced input: peripheral blood. The chain has TRBV10-3 and TRBJ1-1, with no clear D. DNA of the CDR3: TGTGCCATCAGTGAGAATGAATCTAAGAGGACTGAAGCTTTCTTT. This sequence encodes CAISENESKRTEAFF.